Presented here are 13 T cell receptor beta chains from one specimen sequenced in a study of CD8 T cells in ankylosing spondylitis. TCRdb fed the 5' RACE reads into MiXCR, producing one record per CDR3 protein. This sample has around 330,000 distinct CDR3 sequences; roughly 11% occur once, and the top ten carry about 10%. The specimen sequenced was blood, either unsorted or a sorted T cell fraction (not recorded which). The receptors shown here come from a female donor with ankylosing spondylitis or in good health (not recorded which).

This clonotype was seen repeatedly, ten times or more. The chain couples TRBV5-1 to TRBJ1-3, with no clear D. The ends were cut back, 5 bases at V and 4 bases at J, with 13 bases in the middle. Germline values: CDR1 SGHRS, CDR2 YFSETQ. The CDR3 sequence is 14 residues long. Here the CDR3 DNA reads TGCGCCAGCAGACTTGAAGAGGGCGGAAACACCATATATTTT. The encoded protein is CASRLEEGGNTIYF.

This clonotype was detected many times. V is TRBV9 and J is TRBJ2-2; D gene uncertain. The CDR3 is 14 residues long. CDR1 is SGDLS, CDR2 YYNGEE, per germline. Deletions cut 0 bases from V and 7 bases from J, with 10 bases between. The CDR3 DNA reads TGTGCCAGCAGCGTAGCTACCTGGGGCGGGGAGCTGTTTTTT. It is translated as CASSVATWGGELFF. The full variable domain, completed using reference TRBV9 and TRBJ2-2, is DSGVTQTPKHLITATGQRVTLRCSPRSGDLSVYWYQQSLDQGLQFLIQYYNGEERAKGNILERFSAQQFPDLHSELNLSSLELGDSALYFCASSVATWGGELFFGEGSRLTVL.

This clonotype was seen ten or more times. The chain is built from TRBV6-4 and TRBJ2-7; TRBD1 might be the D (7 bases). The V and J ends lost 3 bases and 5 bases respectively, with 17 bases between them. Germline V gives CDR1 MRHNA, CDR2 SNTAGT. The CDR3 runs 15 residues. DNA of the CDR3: TGTGCCAGCAGTGAGGGGGCAGGGGGGTTCGACGAGCAGTACTTC. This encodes CASSEGAGGFDEQYF.

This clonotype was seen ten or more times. For the CDR3, the DNA is TGTGCCAGCAGTTTGCCACCCACCTACGAGCAGTACTTC. It specifies CASSLPPTYEQYF. The chain employs TRBV12-3 or TRBV12-4 and TRBJ2-7; D is unclear. This CDR3 region has 13 residues. The V end lost 3 bases, the J end lost 2 bases, and 8 bases lay between the germline ends.

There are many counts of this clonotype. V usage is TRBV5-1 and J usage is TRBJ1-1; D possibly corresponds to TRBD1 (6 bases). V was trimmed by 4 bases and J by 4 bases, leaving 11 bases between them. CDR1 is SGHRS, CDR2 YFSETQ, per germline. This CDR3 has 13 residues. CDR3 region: CASSRGQGTEAFF. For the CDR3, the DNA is TGCGCCAGCAGCCGGGGGCAAGGCACTGAAGCTTTCTTT.

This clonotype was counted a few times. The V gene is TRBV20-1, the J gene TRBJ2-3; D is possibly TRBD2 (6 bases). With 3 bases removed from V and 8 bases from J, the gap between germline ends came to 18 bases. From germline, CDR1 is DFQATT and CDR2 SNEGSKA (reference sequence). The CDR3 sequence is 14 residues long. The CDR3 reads CSARPDLYGGTQYF. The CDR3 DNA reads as TGCAGTGCTAGGCCCGACCTATACGGGGGTACGCAGTATTTT.

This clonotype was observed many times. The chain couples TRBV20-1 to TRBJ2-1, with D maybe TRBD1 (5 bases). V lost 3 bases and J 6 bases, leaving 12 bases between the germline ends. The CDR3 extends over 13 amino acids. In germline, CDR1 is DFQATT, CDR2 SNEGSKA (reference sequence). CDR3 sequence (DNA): TGCAGTGCTAGGACCAGGGCCGGCAATGAGCAGTTCTTC. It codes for CSARTRAGNEQFF.

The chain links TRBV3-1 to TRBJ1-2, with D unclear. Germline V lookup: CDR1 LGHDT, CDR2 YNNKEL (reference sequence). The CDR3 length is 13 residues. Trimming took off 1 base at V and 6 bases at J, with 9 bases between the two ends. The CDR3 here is CASSQVRTNGYTF. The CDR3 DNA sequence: TGTGCCAGCAGCCAAGTTAGGACCAATGGCTACACCTTC.

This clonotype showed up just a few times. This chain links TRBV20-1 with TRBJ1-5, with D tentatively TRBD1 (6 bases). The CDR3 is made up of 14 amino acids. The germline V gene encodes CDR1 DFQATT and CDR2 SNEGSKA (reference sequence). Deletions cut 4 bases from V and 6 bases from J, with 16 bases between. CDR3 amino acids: CSAKRGGASQPQHF. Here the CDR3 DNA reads TGCAGTGCTAAGAGGGGGGGCGCGTCTCAGCCCCAGCATTTT.

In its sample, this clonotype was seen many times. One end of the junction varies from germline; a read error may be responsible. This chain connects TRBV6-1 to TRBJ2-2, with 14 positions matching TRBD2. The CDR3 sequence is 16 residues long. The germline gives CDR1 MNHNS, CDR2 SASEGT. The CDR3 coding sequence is TGTGCCAGCAGAGAAGGACTAGCGGGAGGTTTCGGGGAGCTGTTTTTT. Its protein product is CASREGLAGGFGELFF.

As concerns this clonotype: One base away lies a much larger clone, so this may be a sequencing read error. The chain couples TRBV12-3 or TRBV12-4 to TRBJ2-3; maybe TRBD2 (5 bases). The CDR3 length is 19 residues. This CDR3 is CASCLMEIRGLLGTDTQYF. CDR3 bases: TGTGCCAGCTGTTTGATGGAGATCCGAGGACTCCTTGGCACAGATACGCAGTATTTT.

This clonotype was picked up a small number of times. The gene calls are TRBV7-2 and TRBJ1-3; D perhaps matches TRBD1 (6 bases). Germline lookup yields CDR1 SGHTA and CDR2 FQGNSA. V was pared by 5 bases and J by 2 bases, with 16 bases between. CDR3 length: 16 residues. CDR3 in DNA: TGTGCCAGCAGCCGAGGACAGCCGATGCCTGGAAACACCATATATTTT. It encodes CASSRGQPMPGNTIYF.

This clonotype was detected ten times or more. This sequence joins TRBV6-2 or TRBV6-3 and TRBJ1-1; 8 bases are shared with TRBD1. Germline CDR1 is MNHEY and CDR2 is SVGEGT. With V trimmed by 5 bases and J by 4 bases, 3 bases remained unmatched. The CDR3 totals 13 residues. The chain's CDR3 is CASSRTGGTEAFF. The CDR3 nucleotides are TGTGCCAGCAGTCGTACAGGGGGCACTGAAGCTTTCTTT.